This TCR beta chain was documented in a study of blood T cells in healthy people across ages (dated by TCRdb to 2014 to 2015). About the investigation overall: In model experiments, template switching captured about one uniquely barcoded TCR beta cDNA molecule for every two T cells. To track age-related changes in TCR beta repertoire diversity, the study relied on deep sequencing normalized with unique cDNA molecular identifiers. The study analyzed two additional independent replicas of 1 million unique cDNA reads from the same blood draw for two donors, one aged 18 to 30 and one aged 80 or older. To avoid experimental bias, donors of different ages were distributed randomly across sequencing lanes. Four age groups were formed from the donors: young (average 16 years), middle-aged (approximately 39), aged (more than 55) and long-lived (about 75).

Donors were roughly 40 systemically healthy Caucasian individuals from Russia aged roughly 6 to 90 years. About 10 milliliters of peripheral blood were drawn from each donor into EDTA-treated Vacutainer tubes. Ficoll-Paque density-gradient centrifugation was used to isolate PBMCs, with at least 6.5 million obtained per sample. Total RNA, at least 6 micrograms per sample, was extracted from PBMCs with Trizol reagent. For every donor, an aliquot of PBMCs went through flow cytometry to measure the percentages of naive CD45RAhigh/CD27high T cells. Libraries came from 5' RACE. A second PCR of about 6 to 11 cycles was performed with a sample-barcoded 5' primer and a J-beta primer mix. A template-switch 5' adaptor carrying 12 random nucleotides introduced a unique molecular identifier onto each TCR beta cDNA molecule. Each sample yielded at least 2.5 million CDR3-containing paired-end reads. All of the RNA was converted into first-strand cDNA using the Mint cDNA synthesis kit, with a TRBC-specific oligonucleotide serving as the primer. Following uracil-DNA glycosylase treatment, a first 18-cycle PCR with universal primers M1SS and BC2_uni_R was performed on all cDNA. The paper's data handling went like this. For normalization, 1 million high-quality reads, each with a distinct molecular identifier, were randomly selected from each sample. Reads sharing molecular identifiers were discarded rather than binned into consensus sequences. MiTCR, set to a Q25 quality threshold and the strictest error-elimination algorithm, was used for CDR3 identification, clonotype clustering and error correction. A nonparametric unseen species model with Euler transformation was used to estimate lower-bound total TCR beta diversity. The public sequencing data were trimmed at Q25 with fastp and processed into clonotypes with MiXCR by TCRdb, which kept only in-frame beta chains. All rows with the same CDR3 protein become a single entry with the most common DNA and genes. The V and J calls reflect TCRdb's pipeline rather than the authors' work. Present in this sample are approximately 1,700,000 distinct CDR3 sequences, about two fifths of which were seen just once. Jointly, the top ten make up roughly 24% of the sample.

Summary of the overall study and its limitations: Since profiling was done on bulk unsorted PBMCs, naive and antigen-experienced compartments could not be conclusively compared. Observed TCR beta diversity per million T cells fell roughly linearly with age, and a significant reduction was already apparent by age around 40. The long-lived group showed more naive CD4+ T cells, fewer expanded clones and increased TCR diversity than the aged group, suggesting age selection. Estimates of total diversity based on one million sequenced T cells were regarded as lower bounds and as underestimates. The CMV infection status of donors was not known, potentially confounding age-related changes in expanded clonotypes. The percentage of naive T cells measured by flow cytometry correlated strongly with observed TCR beta diversity.

To note about this clonotype: Its target antigen remains unknown. Within one base of it there is no much larger clone, and no base qualities were kept.

V and J are truncated by 1 base and 9 bases respectively, leaving an intervening sequence of 10 bases. There are 13 amino acids in the CDR3, from cysteine to phenylalanine inclusive. Only the CDR3 DNA stays, 39 bases, in frame from base 1. CDR1 and CDR2, per the germline V gene, are MNHNS and SASEGT. The TCR originated in a human donor in good health. The sequence is built from TRBV6-1 and TRBJ2-1, with an unclear D gene assignment. Material: blood. CDR3 reads: CASSEVTVGEQFF. The base sequence is TGTGCCAGCAGTGAAGTCACAGTTGGTGAGCAGTTCTTC.